The entry below gives a single T cell receptor (beta chain) sequence along with its context. Separate cDNA molecules each had unique molecular identifiers attached to them. TCRdb itself ran the 5' RACE reads through MiXCR, one entry per CDR3 protein. The sample lists 25,000 to 35,000 distinct CDR3 sequences, over 4% occurring once. This specimen belongs to a study of early T cells in non-severe SARS-CoV-2 infection. CDR1 is DFQATT, CDR2 SNEGSKA, per germline (reference sequence). The V gene lost 8 bases and the J gene lost 0 bases, with 12 bases spanning the gap. The length of the CDR3 is 13 residues.

The receptor comes from an adult who was a healthcare worker with PCR-confirmed SARS-CoV-2 infection or an uninfected control (not recorded which). Sequences were obtained from whole blood. The chain couples TRBV20-1 to TRBJ2-3; possibly TRBD2 for D (6 bases). In DNA form, the CDR3 reads TGCAGTACGAGCGGGCCCAGCACAGATACGCAGTATTTT. The encoded protein is CSTSGPSTDTQYF.